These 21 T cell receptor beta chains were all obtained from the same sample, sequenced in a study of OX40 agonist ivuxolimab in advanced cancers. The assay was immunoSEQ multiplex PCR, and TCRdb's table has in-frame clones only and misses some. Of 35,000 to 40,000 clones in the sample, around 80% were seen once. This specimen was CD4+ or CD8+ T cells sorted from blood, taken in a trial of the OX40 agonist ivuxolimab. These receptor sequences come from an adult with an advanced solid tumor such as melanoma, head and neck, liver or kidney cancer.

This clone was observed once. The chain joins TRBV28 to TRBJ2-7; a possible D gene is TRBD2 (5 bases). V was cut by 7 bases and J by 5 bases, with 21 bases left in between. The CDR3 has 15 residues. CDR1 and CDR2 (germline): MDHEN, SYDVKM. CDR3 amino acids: CASTPGPGYTHEQYF. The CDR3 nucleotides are TGTGCCAGCACCCCAGGCCCGGGGTATACCCACGAGCAGTACTTC.

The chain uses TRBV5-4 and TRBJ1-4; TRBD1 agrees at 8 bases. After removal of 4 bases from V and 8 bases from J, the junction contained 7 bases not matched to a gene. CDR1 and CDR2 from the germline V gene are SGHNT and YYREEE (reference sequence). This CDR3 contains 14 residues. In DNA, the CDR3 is TGTGCCAGCAGCCTGGACAGGGCACAGGAAAAACTGTTTTTT. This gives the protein CASSLDRAQEKLFF. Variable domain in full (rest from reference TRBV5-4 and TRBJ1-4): ETGVTQSPTHLIKTRGQQVTLRCSSQSGHNTVSWYQQALGQGPQFIFQYYREEENGRGNFPPRFSGLQFPNYSSELNVNALELDDSALYLCASSLDRAQEKLFFGSGTQLSVL.

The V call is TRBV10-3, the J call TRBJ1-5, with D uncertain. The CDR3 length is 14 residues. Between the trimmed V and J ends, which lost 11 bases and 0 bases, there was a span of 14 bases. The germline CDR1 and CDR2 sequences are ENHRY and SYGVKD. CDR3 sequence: CASSGQASNQPQHF. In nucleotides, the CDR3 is TGTGCCTCATCCGGGCAGGCTAGCAATCAGCCCCAGCATTTT.

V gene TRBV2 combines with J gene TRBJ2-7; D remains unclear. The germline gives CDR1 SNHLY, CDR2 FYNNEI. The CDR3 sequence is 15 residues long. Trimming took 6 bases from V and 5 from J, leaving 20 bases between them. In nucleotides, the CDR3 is TGTGCCAGCAGCAGGTCGGCTAGAGTAATGCACGAGCAGTACTTC. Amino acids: CASSRSARVMHEQYF.

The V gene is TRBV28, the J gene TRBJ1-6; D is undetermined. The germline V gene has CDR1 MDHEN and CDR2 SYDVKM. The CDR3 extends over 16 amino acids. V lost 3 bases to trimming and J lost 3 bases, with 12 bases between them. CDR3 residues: CASSFSRGNYNSPLHF. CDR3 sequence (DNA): TGTGCCAGCAGTTTTTCGCGTGGCAACTATAATTCACCCCTCCACTTT.

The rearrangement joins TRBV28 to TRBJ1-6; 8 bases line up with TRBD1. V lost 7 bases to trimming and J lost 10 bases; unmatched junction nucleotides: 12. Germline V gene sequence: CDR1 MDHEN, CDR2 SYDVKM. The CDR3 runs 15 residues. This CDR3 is CASIPTGTGESPLHF. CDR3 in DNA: TGTGCCAGCATCCCTACCGGGACAGGTGAATCACCCCTCCACTTT.

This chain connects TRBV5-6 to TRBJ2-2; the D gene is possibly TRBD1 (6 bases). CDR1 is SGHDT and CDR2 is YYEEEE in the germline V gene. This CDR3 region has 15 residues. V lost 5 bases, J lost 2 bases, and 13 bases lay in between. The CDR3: CASRLGQINTGELFF. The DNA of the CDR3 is TGTGCCAGCAGACTTGGACAGATTAACACCGGGGAGCTGTTTTTT.

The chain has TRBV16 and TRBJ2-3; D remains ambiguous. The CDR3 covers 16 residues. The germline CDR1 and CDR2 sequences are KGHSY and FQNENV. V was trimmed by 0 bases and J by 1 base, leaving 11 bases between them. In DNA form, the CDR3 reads TGTGCCAGCAGCCAATCTGGCAGGAGTCGCACAGATACGCAGTATTTT. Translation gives CASSQSGRSRTDTQYF.

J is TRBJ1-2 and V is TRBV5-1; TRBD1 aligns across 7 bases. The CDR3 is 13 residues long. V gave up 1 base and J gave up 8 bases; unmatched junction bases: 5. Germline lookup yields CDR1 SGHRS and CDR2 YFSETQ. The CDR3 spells CASSLTGELGYTF. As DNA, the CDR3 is TGCGCCAGCAGCTTGACAGGGGAGCTAGGCTACACCTTC. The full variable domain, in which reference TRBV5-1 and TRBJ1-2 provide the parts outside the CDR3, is KAGVTQTPRYLIKTRGQQVTLSCSPISGHRSVSWYQQTPGQGLQFLFEYFSETQRNKGNFPGRFSGRQFSNSRSEMNVSTLELGDSALYLCASSLTGELGYTFGSGTRLTVV.

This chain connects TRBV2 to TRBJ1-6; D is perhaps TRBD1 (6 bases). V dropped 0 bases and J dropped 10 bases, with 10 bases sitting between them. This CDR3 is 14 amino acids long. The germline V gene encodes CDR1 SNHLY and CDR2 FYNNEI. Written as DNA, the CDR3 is TGTGCCAGCAGTGAAGCGCTAAGGGGGTCACCCCTCCACTTT. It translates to CASSEALRGSPLHF.

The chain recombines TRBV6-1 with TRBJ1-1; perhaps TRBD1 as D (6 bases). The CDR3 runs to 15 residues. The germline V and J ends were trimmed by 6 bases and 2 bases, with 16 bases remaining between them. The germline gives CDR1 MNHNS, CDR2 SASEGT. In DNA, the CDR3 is TGTGCCAGCAGAGAGATGGACAGACGAAACACTGAAGCTTTCTTT. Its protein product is CASREMDRRNTEAFF.

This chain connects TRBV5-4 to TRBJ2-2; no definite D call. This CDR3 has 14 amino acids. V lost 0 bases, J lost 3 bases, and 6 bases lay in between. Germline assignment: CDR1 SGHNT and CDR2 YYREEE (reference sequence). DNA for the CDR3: TGTGCCAGCAGCTTGGGAATCCACACCGGGGAGCTGTTTTTT. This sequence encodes CASSLGIHTGELFF.

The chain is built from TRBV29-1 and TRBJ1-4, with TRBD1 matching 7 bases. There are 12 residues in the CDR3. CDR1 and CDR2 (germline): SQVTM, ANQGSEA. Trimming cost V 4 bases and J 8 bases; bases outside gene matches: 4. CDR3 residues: CSVAGTDEKLFF. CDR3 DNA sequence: TGCAGCGTTGCGGGGACAGACGAAAAACTGTTTTTT. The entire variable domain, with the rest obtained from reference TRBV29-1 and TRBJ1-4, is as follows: SAVISQKPSRDICQRGTSLTIQCQVDSQVTMMFWYRQQPGQSLTLIATANQGSEATYESGFVIDKFPISRPNLTFSTLTVSNMSPEDSSIYLCSVAGTDEKLFFGSGTQLSVL.

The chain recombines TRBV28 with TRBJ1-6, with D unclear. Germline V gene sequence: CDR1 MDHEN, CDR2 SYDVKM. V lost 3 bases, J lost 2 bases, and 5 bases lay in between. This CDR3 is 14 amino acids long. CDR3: CASSFATYNSPLHF. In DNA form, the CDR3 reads TGTGCCAGCAGTTTCGCCACCTATAATTCACCCCTCCACTTT.

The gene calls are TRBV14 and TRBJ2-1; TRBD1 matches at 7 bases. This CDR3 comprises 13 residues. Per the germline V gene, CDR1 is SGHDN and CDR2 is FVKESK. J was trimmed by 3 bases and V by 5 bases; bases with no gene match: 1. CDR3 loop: CASSWDSYNEQFF. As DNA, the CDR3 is TGTGCCAGCAGCTGGGACAGCTACAATGAGCAGTTCTTC.

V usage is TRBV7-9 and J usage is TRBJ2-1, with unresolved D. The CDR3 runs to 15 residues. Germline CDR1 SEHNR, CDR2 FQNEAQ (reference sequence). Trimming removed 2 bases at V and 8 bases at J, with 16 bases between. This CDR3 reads CASSLLGLGRDEQFF. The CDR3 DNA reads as TGTGCCAGCAGCTTATTAGGGCTGGGTCGGGATGAGCAGTTCTTC.

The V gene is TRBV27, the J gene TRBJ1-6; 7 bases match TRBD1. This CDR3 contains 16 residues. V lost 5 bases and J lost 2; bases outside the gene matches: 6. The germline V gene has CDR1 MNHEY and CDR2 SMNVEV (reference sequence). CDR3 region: CASSPPTGPYNSPLHF. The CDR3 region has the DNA TGTGCCAGCAGTCCCCCGACAGGGCCCTATAATTCACCCCTCCACTTT.

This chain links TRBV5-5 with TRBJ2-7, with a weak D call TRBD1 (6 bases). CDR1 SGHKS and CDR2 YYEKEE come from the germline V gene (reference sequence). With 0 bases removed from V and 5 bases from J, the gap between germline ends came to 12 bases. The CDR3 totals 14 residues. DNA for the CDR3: TGTGCCAGCAGCTTGGGGGGACAATCCCACGAGCAGTACTTC. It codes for CASSLGGQSHEQYF. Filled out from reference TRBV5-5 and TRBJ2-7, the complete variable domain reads DAGVTQSPTHLIKTRGQQVTLRCSPISGHKSVSWYQQVLGQGPQFIFQYYEKEERGRGNFPDRFSARQFPNYSSELNVNALLLGDSALYLCASSLGGQSHEQYFGPGTRLTVT.

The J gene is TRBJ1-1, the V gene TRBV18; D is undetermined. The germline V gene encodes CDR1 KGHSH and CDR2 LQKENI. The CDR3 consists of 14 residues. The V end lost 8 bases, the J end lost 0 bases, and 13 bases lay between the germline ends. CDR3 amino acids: CASHPLGLNTEAFF. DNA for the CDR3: TGTGCCAGCCATCCACTGGGGTTGAACACTGAAGCTTTCTTT.

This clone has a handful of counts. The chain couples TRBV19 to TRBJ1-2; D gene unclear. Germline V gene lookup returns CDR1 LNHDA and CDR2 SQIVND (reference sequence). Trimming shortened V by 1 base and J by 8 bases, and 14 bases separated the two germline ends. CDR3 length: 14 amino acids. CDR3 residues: CASSIGEALGGYTF. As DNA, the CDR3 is TGTGCCAGTAGTATAGGGGAAGCCCTGGGGGGCTACACCTTC.

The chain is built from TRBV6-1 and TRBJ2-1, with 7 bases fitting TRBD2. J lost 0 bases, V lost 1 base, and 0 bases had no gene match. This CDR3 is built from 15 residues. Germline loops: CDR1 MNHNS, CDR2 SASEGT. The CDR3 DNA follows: TGTGCCAGCAGTGAAGGCGGGAGCTCCTACAATGAGCAGTTCTTC. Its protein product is CASSEGGSSYNEQFF.